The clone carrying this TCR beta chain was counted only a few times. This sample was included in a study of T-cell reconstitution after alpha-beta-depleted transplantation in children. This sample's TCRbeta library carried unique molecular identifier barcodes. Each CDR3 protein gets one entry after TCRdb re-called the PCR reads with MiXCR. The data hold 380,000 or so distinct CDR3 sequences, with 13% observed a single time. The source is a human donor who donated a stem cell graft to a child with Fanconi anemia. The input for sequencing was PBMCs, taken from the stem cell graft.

In nucleotides, the CDR3 is TGTGCCAGCAGTCCCTCGGAGGAAGCTTTCTTT. Protein product: CASSPSEEAFF. This rearrangement joins TRBV6-6 to TRBJ1-1; D is ambiguous. Trimming left V 5 bases short and J 8 bases short, with 9 bases between. The CDR3 is 11 amino acids. In germline, CDR1 is MNHNY, CDR2 SVGAGI (reference sequence).